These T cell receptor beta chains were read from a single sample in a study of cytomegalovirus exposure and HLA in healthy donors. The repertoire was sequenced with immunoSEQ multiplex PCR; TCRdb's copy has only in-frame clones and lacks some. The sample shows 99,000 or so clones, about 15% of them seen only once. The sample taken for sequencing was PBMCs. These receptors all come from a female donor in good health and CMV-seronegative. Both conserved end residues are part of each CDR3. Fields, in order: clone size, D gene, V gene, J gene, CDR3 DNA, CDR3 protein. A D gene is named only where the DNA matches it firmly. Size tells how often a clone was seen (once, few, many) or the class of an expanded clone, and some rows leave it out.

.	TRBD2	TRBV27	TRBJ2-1	TGTGCCAGCAGCCGTACTAGCCCTAGCGGGGGATATCCTGAGCAGTTCTTC	CASSRTSPSGGYPEQFF
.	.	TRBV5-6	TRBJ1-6	TGTGCCAGCAGCTTGGTGGGGGCGATGGTCGTCACCCTCCACTTT	CASSLVGAMVVTLHF
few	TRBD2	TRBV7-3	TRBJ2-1	TGTGCCAGCAGCCTTAGCGGGAGAGGGTACAATGAGCAGTTCTTC	CASSLSGRGYNEQFF
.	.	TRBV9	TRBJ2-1	TGTGCCAGCAGCGTAGGTCAGGGTGGCAATGAGCAGTTCTTC	CASSVGQGGNEQFF
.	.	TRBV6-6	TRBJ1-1	TGTGCCAGCAGCCGCACAGAGAACACTGAAGCTTTCTTT	CASSRTENTEAFF
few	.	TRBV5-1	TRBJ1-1	TGCGCCAGCAGCCGACACGGGGACACTGAAGCTTTCTTT	CASSRHGDTEAFF
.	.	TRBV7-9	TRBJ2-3	TGTGCCAGCAGACTCGGTACTAGCACAGATACGCAGTATTTT	CASRLGTSTDTQYF
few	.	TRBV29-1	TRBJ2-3	TGCAGCGTTGAAGGCTACCGCACAGATACGCAGTATTTT	CSVEGYRTDTQYF
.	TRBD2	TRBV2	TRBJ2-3	TGTGCCAGCAGTGATGGACTAGCAACTACAGATACGCAGTATTTT	CASSDGLATTDTQYF
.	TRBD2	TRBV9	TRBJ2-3	TGTGCCAGCAGCGTAGTAGGCGGGGGGACGCATACGCAGTATTTT	CASSVVGGGTHTQYF
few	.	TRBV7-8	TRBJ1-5	TGTGCCAGCAGCTACGGGGGTAGCAATCAGCCCCAGCATTTT	CASSYGGSNQPQHF
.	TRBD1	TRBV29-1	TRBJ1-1	TGCAGCGTGAAGACAGGGTCGAACACTGAAGCTTTCTTT	CSVKTGSNTEAFF
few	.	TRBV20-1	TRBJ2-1	TGCACCCGGGTCGGGGACAATGAGCAGTTCTTC	CTRVGDNEQFF
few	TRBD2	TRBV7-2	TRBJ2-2	TGTGCCAGCAGCCCCCGGACTAGCGCCTACACCGGGGAGCTGTTTTTT	CASSPRTSAYTGELFF
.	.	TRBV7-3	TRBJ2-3	TGTGCCAGCAGCTTAAATGGCGGGGGCACAGATACGCAGTATTTT	CASSLNGGGTDTQYF
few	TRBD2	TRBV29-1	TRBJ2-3	TGCAGCGTTGAAGGTAGCGGGAGCACAGATACGCAGTATTTT	CSVEGSGSTDTQYF
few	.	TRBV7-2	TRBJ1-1	TGTGCCAGCAGCTTTCTACAGGGACAAGAAGCTTTCTTT	CASSFLQGQEAFF
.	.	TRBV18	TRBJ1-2	TGTGCCAGCTCACGGACAGAAACTAACTATGGCTACACCTTC	CASSRTETNYGYTF
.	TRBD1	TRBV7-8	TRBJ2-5	TGTGCCAGCAGCGATGACCGGGGACAGAACTTC	CASSDDRGQNF
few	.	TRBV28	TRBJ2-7	TGTGCCAGCAGTTTTGGAGACAGGGTAGCGGTGCAGTACTTC	CASSFGDRVAVQYF
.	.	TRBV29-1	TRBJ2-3	TGCAGCGGCTGGCCTACAGGTAACGGAGATACGCAGTATTTT	CSGWPTGNGDTQYF
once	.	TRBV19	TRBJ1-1	TGTGCCAGTAGTATGTCTTTGAACACTGAAGCTTTCTTT	CASSMSLNTEAFF
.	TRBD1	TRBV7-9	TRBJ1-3	TGTGCCAGCAGCTCGGGACAGAGGAGCTCTGGAAACACCATATATTTT	CASSSGQRSSGNTIYF
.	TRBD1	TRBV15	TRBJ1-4	TGTGCCACCAGCCCTGGGGGACAGACCCTTGGTGGACTGTTTTTT	CATSPGGQTLGGLFF
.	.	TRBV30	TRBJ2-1	TGTGCCTGGAGTCCACGGAATGAGCAGTTCTTC	CAWSPRNEQFF
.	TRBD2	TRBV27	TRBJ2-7	TGTGCCAGCAGTTCTGGTAGCGGGAGTTTCGAGCAGTACTTC	CASSSGSGSFEQYF
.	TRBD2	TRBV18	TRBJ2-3	TGTGCCAGCTCCCCAAATAGCGGGGCTAGCACAGATACGCAGTATTTT	CASSPNSGASTDTQYF
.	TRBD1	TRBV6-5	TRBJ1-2	TGTGCCAGCAATTCCGGGACAGGGACCTCTGGCTACACCTTC	CASNSGTGTSGYTF
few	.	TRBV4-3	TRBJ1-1	TGCGCCAGCAGCCCCAGTATGAACACTGAAGCTTTCTTT	CASSPSMNTEAFF
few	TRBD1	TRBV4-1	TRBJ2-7	TGCGCCAGCAGCCAAGGCCTGGGACAGGCAAACTACGAGCAGTACTTC	CASSQGLGQANYEQYF
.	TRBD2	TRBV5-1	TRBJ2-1	TGCGCCAGCAGCTTGGTGCTAGCGGGAGGTAGGGAGCAGTTCTTC	CASSLVLAGGREQFF
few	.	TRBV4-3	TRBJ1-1	TGCGCCAGCAGCCAAGATACAACGAACACTGAAGCTTTCTTT	CASSQDTTNTEAFF
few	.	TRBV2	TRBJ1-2	TGTGCCAGCTGTAGGACAGACCTTAACTATGGCTACACCTTC	CASCRTDLNYGYTF
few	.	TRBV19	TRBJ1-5	TGTGCCAGTAGTATAGAGGGACACCGCAATCAGCCCCAGCATTTT	CASSIEGHRNQPQHF
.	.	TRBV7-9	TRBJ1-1	TGTGCCAGCAGCTCAAACAGGGCGGGGAACACTGAAGCTTTCTTT	CASSSNRAGNTEAFF
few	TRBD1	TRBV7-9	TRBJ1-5	TGTGCCAGCAGCTACTCGACAGGGGTCCTCTCGGATCAGCCCCAGCATTTT	CASSYSTGVLSDQPQHF
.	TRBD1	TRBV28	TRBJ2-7	TGTGCCAGCAGAGCAATACCCGGGACAGGCTACGAGCAGTACTTC	CASRAIPGTGYEQYF
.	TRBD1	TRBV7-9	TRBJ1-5	TGTGCCAGCAGCTTAGTGGGACAGGGGCTGAGCAATCAGCCCCAGCATTTT	CASSLVGQGLSNQPQHF
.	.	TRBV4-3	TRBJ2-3	TGCGCCAGCAGCCAAGAACGGGTTGAGGATACGCAGTATTTT	CASSQERVEDTQYF
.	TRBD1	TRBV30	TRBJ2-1	TGTGCCTGGGTACCGGGACAGGGTCTAGGAGAGCAGTTCTTC	CAWVPGQGLGEQFF
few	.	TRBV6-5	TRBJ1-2	TGTGCCAGCAGTACAAGTAACTATGGCTACACCTTC	CASSTSNYGYTF
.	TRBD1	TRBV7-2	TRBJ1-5	TGTGCCAGCAGCTTAGTTTTAGGGGGCGCATATCAGCCCCAGCATTTT	CASSLVLGGAYQPQHF
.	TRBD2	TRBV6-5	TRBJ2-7	TGTGCCAGCAGCCCGGGACTAGCGGGGGGCCACGAGCAGTACTTC	CASSPGLAGGHEQYF
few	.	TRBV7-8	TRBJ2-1	TGTGCCAGCAGCTTAAGTCCGTCCGGGATTGTTTACAATGAGCAGTTCTTC	CASSLSPSGIVYNEQFF
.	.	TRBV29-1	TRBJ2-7	TGCAGCGCCAGGGCGCGGAGCGCCTCCTACGAGCAGTACTTC	CSARARSASYEQYF